The entry below gives a single T cell receptor (beta chain) sequence along with its context. Its antigen remains unknown. These data originate in a study of identical twins. Broader study findings: There was an excess of low generation probability in the out-of-frame alpha sequences that twins shared.

Using its own MiXCR run on the 5' RACE reads, TCRdb lists one record per CDR3 protein. The sample carries about 890,000 distinct CDR3 sequences, roughly an eighth recorded once. The CDR3 covers 15 residues. The germline gives CDR1 DFQATT, CDR2 SNEGSKA (reference sequence). Trimming left V 3 bases short and J 2 bases short, with 16 bases between. The same specimen was also included in a second study, on yellow fever vaccine responses in identical twins.

The TCR sequence derives from a woman aged 18-29 years in good health. The sample comprised PBMCs. The gene calls are TRBV20-1 and TRBJ2-5, with D possibly TRBD1 on 6 matching bases. The CDR3 nucleotides read TGCAGTGCTAGGGGCAGGGGAAAGGGGCAAGAGACCCAGTACTTC. This encodes CSARGRGKGQETQYF.